Detailed here is one T cell receptor (beta chain). Its antigen is not identified. The data originate from a study of shared clonotypes between healthy human individuals. Overall study findings and caveats: Read depth was anticipated to influence clonotype sharing among donors.

Measured with immunoSEQ multiplex PCR; TCRdb has only the in-frame clones, and not every one. This sample has approximately 530,000 clones, with more than 95% found just once. V lost 2 bases and J lost 3, with 7 bases in between. The CDR3 length is 14 residues. CDR1 and CDR2 (germline): MNHEY, SMNVEV (reference sequence). The clonotype originates from a woman in her 30s in good health. Sequences were obtained from naive CD4+ T cells sorted from blood. Subset here: CD45RA+ positively selected. This chain links TRBV27 with TRBJ2-2; D uncertain. The CDR3: CASSLREDTGELFF. The CDR3 nucleotides are TGTGCCAGCAGTTTAAGGGAAGACACCGGGGAGCTGTTTTTT.